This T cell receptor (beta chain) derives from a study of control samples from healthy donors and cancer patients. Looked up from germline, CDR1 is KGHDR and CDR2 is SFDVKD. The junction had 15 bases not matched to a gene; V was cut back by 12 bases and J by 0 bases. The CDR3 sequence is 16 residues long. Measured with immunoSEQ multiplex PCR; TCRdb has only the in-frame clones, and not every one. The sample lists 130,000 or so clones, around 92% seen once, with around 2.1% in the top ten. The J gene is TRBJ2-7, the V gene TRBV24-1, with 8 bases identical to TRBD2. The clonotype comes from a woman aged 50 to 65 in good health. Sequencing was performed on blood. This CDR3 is CAPPRRIAGPSYEQYF. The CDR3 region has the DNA TGTGCCCCCCCCCGGCGGATAGCGGGACCCTCCTACGAGCAGTACTTC.